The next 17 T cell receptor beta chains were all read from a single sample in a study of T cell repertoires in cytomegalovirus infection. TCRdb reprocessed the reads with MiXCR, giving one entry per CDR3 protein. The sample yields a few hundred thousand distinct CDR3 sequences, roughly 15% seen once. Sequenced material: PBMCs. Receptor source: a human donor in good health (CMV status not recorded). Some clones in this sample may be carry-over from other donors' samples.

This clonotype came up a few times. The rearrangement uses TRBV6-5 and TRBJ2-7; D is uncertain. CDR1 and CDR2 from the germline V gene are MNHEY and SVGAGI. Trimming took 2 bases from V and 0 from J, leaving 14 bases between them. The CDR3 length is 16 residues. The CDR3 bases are TGTGCCAGCAGTTACGTGGGGTCCCGGTCCTCCTACGAGCAGTACTTC. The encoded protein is CASSYVGSRSSYEQYF.

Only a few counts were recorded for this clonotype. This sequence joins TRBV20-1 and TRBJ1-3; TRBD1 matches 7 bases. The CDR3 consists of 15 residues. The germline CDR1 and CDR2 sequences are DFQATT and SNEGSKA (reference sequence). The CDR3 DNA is TGCACCCTGAGGGGACAGCCCAGCTCTGGAAACACCATATATTTT. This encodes CTLRGQPSSGNTIYF.

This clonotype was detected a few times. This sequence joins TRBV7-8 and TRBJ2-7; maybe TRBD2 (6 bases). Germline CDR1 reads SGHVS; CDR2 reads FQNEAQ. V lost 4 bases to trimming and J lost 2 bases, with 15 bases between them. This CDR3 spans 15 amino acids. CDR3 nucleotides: TGTGCCAGCAGCTCCACCGGGACTTTCACCTACGAGCAGTACTTC. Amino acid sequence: CASSSTGTFTYEQYF.

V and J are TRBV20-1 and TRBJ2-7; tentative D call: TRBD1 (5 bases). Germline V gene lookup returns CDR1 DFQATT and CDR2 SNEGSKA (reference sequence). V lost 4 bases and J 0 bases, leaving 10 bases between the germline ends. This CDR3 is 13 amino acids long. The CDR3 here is CSAKGSSSYEQYF. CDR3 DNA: TGCAGTGCTAAGGGGTCTTCCTCCTACGAGCAGTACTTC.

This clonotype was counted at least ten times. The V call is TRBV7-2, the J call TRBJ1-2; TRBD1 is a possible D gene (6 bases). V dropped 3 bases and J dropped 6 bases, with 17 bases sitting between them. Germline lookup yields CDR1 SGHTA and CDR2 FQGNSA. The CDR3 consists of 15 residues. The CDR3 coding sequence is TGTGCCAGCAGCTTCATACAGGGAATTTGGGATGGCTACACCTTC. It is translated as CASSFIQGIWDGYTF.

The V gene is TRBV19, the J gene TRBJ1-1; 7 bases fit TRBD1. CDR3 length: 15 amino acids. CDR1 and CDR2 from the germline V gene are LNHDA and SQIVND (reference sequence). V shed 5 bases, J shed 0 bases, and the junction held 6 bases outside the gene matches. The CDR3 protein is CASSGQGQMNTEAFF. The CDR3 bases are TGTGCCAGTAGTGGCCAGGGACAGATGAACACTGAAGCTTTCTTT.

The chain's CDR3 is CASSLGRINIQYF. Written as DNA, the CDR3 is TGTGCCAGCAGCTTGGGCCGGATAAACATTCAGTACTTC. The chain couples TRBV5-4 to TRBJ2-4; D not resolved. Germline-derived CDR1 and CDR2 are SGHNT and YYREEE (reference sequence). V lost 0 bases to trimming and J lost 6 bases, with 7 bases between them. The CDR3 consists of 13 residues.

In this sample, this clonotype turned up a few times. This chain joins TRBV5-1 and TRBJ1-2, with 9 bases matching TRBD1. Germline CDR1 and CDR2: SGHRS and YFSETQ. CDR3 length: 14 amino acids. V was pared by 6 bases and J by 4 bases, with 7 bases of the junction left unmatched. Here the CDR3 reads CASNPGQGSYGYTF. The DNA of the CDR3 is TGCGCCAGCAACCCGGGACAGGGTAGCTATGGCTACACCTTC.

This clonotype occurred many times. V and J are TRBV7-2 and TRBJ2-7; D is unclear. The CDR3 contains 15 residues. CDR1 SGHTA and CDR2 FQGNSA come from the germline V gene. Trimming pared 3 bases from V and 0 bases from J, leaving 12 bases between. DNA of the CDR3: TGTGCCAGCAGCTTCAAAACCGACGCCTCCTACGAGCAGTACTTC. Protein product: CASSFKTDASYEQYF.

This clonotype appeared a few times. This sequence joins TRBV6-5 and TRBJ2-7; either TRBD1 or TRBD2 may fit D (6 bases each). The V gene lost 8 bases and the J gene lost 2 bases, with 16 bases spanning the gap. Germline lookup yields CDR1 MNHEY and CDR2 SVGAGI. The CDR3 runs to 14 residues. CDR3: CASRKRRGTYEQYF. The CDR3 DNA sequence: TGTGCCAGCCGAAAACGGAGGGGGACCTACGAGCAGTACTTC.

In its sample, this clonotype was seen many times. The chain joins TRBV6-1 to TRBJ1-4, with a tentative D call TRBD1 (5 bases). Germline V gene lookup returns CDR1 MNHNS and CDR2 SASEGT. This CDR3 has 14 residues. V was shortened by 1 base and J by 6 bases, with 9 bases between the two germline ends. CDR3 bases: TGTGCCAGCAGTGAAGGGGGGTCTTATGAAAAACTGTTTTTT. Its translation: CASSEGGSYEKLFF.

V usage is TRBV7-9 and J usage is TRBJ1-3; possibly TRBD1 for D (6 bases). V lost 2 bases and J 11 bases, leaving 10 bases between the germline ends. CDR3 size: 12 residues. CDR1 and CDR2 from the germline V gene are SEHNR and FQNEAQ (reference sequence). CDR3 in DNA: TGTGCCAGCAGCTTAAGGGGGAGGCCCATATATTTT. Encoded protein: CASSLRGRPIYF. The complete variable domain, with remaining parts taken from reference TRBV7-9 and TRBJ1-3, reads DTGVSQNPRHKITKRGQNVTFRCDPISEHNRLYWYRQTLGQGPEFLTYFQNEAQLEKSRLLSDRFSAERPKGSFSTLEIQRTEQGDSAMYLCASSLRGRPIYFGEGSWLTVV.

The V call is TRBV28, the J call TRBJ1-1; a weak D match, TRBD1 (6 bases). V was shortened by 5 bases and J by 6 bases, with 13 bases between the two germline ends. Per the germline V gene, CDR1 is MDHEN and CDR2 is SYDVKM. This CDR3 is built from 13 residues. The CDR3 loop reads CASSAPGAPEAFF. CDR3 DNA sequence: TGTGCCAGCAGTGCCCCGGGGGCGCCTGAAGCTTTCTTT.

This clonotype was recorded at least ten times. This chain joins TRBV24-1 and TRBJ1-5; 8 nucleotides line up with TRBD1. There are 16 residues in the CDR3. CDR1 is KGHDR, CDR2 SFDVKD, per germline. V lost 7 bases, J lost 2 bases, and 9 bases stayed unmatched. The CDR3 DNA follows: TGTGCCACCAGCCCAGGGGGCGAACCAGGCAATCAGCCCCAGCATTTT. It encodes CATSPGGEPGNQPQHF.

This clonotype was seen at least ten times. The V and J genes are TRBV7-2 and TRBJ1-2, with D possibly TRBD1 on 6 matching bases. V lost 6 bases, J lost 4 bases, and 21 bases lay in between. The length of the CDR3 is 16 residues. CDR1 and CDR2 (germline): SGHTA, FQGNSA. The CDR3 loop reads CASRLNGGGAGYGYTF. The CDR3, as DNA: TGTGCCAGCAGATTAAATGGGGGGGGCGCAGGCTATGGCTACACCTTC.

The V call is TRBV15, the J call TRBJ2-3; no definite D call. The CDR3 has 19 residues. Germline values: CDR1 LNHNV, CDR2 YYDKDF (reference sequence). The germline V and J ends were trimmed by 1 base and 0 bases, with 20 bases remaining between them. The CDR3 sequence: CATSRGLKGYRPSTDTQYF. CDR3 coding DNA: TGTGCCACCAGCAGAGGTCTCAAGGGCTACCGCCCTAGCACAGATACGCAGTATTTT.

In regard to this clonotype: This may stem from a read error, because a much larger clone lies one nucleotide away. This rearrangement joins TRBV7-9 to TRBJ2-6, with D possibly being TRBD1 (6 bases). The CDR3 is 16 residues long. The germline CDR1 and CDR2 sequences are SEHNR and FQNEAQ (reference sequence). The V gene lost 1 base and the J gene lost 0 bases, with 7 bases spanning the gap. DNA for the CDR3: TGTGCCAGCAGCTTAGAGACAGGCTCTGGGGCCAACGTCCTGACTTTC. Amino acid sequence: CASSLETGSGANVLTF.